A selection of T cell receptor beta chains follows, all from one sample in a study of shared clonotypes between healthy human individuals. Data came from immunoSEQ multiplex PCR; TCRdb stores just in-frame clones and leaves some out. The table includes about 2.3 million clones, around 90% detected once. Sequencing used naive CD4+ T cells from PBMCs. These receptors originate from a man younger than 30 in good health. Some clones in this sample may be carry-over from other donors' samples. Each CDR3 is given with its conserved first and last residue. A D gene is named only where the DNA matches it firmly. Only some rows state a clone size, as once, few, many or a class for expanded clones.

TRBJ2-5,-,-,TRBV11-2,CASSFLGGAGETQYF,TGTGCCAGCAGCTTCCTAGGAGGGGCGGGAGAGACCCAGTACTTC
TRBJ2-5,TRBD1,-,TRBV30,CAWSERNRVKGAQETQYF,TGTGCCTGGAGTGAAAGGAATAGGGTGAAGGGGGCACAAGAGACCCAGTACTTC
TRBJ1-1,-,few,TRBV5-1,CASSPGQNTEAFF,TGCGCCAGCAGCCCCGGACAGAACACTGAAGCTTTCTTT
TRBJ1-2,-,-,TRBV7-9,CASSLGTPYGYTF,TGTGCCAGCAGCTTAGGGACCCCCTATGGCTACACCTTC
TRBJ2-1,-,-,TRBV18,CASSPHGGSIEQFF,TGTGCCAGCTCACCACACGGAGGGAGTATTGAGCAGTTCTTC
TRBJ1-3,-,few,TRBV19,CASSAWFSGNTIYF,TGTGCCAGTAGTGCCTGGTTCTCTGGAAACACCATATATTTT
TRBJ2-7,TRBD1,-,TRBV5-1,CASSLTTGAPLSYEQYF,TGCGCCAGCAGCTTGACGACAGGGGCCCCACTTTCGTACGAGCAGTACTTC
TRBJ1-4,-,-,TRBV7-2,CASRKAPNEKLFF,TGTGCCAGCAGGAAGGCTCCAAATGAAAAACTGTTTTTT
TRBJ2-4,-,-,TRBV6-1,CASSGGLLRIDIQYF,TGTGCCAGCAGTGGGGGACTCCTTAGGATAGACATTCAGTACTTC
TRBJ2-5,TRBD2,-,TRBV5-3,CARSPLGEGQETQYF,TGTGCCAGAAGCCCACTGGGGGAGGGCCAGGAGACCCAGTACTTC
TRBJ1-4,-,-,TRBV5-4,CASSLTDNEKLFF,TGTGCCAGCAGTCTTACGGATAATGAAAAACTGTTTTTT
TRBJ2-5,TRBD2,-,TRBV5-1,CASSKGQRLAVQETQYF,TGCGCCAGCAGCAAGGGACAGAGACTAGCGGTCCAAGAGACCCAGTACTTC
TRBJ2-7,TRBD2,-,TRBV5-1,CASSLGLAVYEQYF,TGCGCCAGCAGCTTGGGGCTAGCGGTCTACGAGCAGTACTTC